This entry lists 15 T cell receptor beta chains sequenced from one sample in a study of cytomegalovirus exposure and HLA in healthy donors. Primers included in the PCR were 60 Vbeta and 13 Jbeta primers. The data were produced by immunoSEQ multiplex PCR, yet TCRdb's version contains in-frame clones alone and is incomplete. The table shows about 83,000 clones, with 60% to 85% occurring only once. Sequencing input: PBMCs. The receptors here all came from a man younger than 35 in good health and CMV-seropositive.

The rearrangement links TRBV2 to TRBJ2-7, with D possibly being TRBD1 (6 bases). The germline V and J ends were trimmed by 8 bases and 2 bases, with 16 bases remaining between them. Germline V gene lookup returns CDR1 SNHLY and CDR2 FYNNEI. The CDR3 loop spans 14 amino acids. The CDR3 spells CASLSEQGTYEQYF. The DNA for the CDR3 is TGTGCCAGCCTCTCGGAACAGGGCACCTACGAGCAGTACTTC.

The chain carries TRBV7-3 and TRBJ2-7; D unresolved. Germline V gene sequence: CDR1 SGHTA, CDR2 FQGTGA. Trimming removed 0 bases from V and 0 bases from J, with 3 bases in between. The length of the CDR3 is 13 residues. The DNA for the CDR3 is TGTGCCAGCAGCTTAACTCACTCCTACGAGCAGTACTTC. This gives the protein CASSLTHSYEQYF.

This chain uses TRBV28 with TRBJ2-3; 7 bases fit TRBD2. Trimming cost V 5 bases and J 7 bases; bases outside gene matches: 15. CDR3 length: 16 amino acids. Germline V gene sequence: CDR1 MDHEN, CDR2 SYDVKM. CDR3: CASSPFGAGVGNTQYF. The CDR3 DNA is TGTGCCAGCAGTCCCTTCGGGGCGGGAGTAGGCAATACGCAGTATTTT.

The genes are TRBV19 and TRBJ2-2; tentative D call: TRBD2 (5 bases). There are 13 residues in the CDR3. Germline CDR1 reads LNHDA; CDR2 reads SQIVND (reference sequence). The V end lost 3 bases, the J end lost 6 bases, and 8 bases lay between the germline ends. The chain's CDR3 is CASSIGGAGELFF. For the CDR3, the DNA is TGTGCCAGTAGTATCGGAGGAGCCGGGGAGCTGTTTTTT.

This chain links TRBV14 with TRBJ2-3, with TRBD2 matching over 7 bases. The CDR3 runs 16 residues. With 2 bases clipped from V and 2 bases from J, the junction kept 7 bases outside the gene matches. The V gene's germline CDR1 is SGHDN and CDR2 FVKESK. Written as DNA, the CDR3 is TGTGCCAGCAGCCAAATATCCGGGGGGATCACAGATACGCAGTATTTT. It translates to CASSQISGGITDTQYF. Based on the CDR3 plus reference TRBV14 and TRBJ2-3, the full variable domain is EAGVTQFPSHSVIEKGQTVTLRCDPISGHDNLYWYRRVMGKEIKFLLHFVKESKQDESGMPNNRFLAERTGGTYSTLKVQPAELEDSGVYFCASSQISGGITDTQYFGPGTRLTVL.

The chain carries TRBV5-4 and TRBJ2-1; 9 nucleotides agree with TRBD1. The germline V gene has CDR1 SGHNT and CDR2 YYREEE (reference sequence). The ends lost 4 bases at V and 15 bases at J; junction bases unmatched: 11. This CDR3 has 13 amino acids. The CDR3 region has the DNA TGTGCCAGCAGCCCGGGACAGGGCTTAATTGGGTTCTTC. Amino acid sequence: CASSPGQGLIGFF.

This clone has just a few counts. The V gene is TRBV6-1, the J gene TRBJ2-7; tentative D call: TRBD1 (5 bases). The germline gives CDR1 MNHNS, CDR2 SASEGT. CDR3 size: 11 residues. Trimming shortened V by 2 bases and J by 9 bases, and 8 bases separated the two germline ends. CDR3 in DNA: TGTGCCAGCAGTGAACTTAGGGGGCAGTACTTC. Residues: CASSELRGQYF.

CDR3 sequence reads: CASSYSTAASYEQYF. In DNA form, the CDR3 reads TGTGCCAGCAGTTACTCGACCGCGGCTTCCTACGAGCAGTACTTC. The V call is TRBV6-5, the J call TRBJ2-7; D unresolved. CDR3 length: 15 residues. The V and J ends lost 0 bases and 1 base respectively, with 10 bases between them. Germline assignment: CDR1 MNHEY and CDR2 SVGAGI.

The CDR3 nucleotides read TGCGCCAGCAGCTCGCCGGGACAGAACTACGAGCAGTACTTC. Protein: CASSSPGQNYEQYF. The V call is TRBV5-1, the J call TRBJ2-7; 7 nucleotides align to TRBD1. Germline loops: CDR1 SGHRS, CDR2 YFSETQ. Trimming cost V 3 bases and J 3 bases; bases outside gene matches: 6. There are 14 residues in the CDR3.

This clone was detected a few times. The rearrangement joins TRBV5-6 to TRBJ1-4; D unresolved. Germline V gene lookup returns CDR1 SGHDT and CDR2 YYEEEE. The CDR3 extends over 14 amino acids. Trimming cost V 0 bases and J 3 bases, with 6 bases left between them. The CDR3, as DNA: TGTGCCAGCAGCTTGGAACTGGCTAATGAAAAACTGTTTTTT. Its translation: CASSLELANEKLFF.

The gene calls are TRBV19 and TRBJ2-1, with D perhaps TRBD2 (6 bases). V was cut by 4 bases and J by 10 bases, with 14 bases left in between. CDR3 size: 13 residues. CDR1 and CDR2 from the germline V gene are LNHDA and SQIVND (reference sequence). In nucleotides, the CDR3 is TGTGCCAGTAGTAGCGGGGTCACGGACGAGCAGTTCTTC. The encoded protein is CASSSGVTDEQFF. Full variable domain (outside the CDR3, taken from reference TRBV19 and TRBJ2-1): DGGITQSPKYLFRKEGQNVTLSCEQNLNHDAMYWYRQDPGQGLRLIYYSQIVNDFQKGDIAEGYSVSREKKESFPLTVTSAQKNPTAFYLCASSSGVTDEQFFGPGTRLTVL.

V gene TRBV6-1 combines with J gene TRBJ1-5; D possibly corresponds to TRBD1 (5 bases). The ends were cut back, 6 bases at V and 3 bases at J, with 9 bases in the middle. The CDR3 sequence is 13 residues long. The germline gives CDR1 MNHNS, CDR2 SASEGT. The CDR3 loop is CASSLTVNQPQHF. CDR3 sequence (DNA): TGTGCCAGCAGCTTGACAGTCAATCAGCCCCAGCATTTT.

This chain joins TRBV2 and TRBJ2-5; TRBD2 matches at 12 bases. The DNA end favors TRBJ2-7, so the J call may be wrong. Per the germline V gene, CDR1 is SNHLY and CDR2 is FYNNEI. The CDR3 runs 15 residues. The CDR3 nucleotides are TGTGCCAGCAGTGCGACTAGCGGGAGATCATACGAGCAGTACTTC. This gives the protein CASSATSGRSYEQYF.

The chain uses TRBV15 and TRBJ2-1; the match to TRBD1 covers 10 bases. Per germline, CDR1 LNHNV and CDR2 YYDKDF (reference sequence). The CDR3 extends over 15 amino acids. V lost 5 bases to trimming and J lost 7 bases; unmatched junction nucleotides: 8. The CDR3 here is CATSDAGQGGNEQFF. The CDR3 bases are TGTGCCACCAGCGACGCTGGACAGGGGGGAAATGAGCAGTTCTTC.

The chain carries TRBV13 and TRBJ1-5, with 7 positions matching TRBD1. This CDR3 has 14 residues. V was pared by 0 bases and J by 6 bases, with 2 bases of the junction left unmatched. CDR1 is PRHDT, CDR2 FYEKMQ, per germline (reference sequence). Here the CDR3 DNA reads TGTGCCAGCAGCTTAGGACAGGGGAGTCAGCCCCAGCATTTT. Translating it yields CASSLGQGSQPQHF.